A single sample gave rise to the 11 T cell receptor beta chains below, sequenced in a study of T-cell memory formation after mild COVID-19. TCRdb reanalysed the 5' RACE reads using MiXCR and keeps one entry per CDR3 protein. The sample has 300,000 to 400,000 distinct CDR3 sequences, over 25% seen once; the top ten hold roughly 12%. The sample comprised PBMCs or a T cell subset sorted from them (not recorded which). All receptors come from an adult woman who had mild COVID-19 (a few samples of this study predate the infection). Cell type and time point are not known.

There are a few counts of this clonotype. This chain links TRBV30 with TRBJ2-3; tentative D call: TRBD2 (6 bases). Germline V CDR1 and CDR2: GTSNPN, SVGIG (reference sequence). Trimming cost V 4 bases and J 6 bases, with 11 bases left between them. The CDR3 sequence is 12 residues long. This CDR3 is CAWTGSGDTQYF. As DNA, the CDR3 is TGTGCCTGGACCGGAAGCGGGGATACGCAGTATTTT. The full variable domain, completed using reference TRBV30 and TRBJ2-3, is SQTIHQWPATLVQPVGSPLSLECTVEGTSNPNLYWYRQAAGRGLQLLFYSVGIGQISSEVPQNLSASRPQDRQFILSSKKLLLSDSGFYLCAWTGSGDTQYFGPGTRLTVL.

The chain links TRBV6-2 or TRBV6-3 to TRBJ2-7, with D perhaps matching TRBD1 (6 bases). This CDR3 has 15 residues. Germline CDR1 is MNHEY and CDR2 is SVGEGT. V shed 0 bases and J shed 2 bases, with 11 bases lying between them. The CDR3 bases are TGTGCCAGCAGTTACTCGACTCAGGGGCCCTACGAGCAGTACTTC. This gives the protein CASSYSTQGPYEQYF.

The DNA for the CDR3 is TGTGCCAGCTCCGGACAGGACCAACCCTTCAGCAGGGGCGGGGAGCTGTTTTTT. This translates into CASSGQDQPFSRGGELFF. The chain employs TRBV9 and TRBJ2-2, with TRBD1 identical over 7 bases. The V gene end was trimmed by 7 bases and the J gene end by 7 bases; junction bases not matched to a gene: 22. In germline, CDR1 is SGDLS, CDR2 YYNGEE. This CDR3 has 18 amino acids.

This clonotype has a count of ten or more. The J gene is TRBJ2-7, the V gene TRBV9; tentative D call: TRBD2 (6 bases). The CDR3 has 11 amino acids. Trimming pared 3 bases from V and 7 bases from J, leaving 8 bases between. Germline-derived CDR1 and CDR2 are SGDLS and YYNGEE. The CDR3 coding sequence is TGTGCCAGCAGCGCCGGGGGTGAGCAGTACTTC. Protein sequence: CASSAGGEQYF.

As for this clonotype: Being one base from a much bigger clone, this may be a read error. The chain links TRBV5-1 to TRBJ1-2; D unclear. There are 13 residues in the CDR3. Germline V gives CDR1 SGHRS, CDR2 YFSETQ. V was clipped by 0 bases and J by 3 bases, with 6 bases between them. The CDR3 reads CASSLEGDYGYTF. Here the CDR3 DNA reads TGCGCCAGCAGCTTGGAAGGAGACTATGGCTACACCTTC.

This clonotype has only a few counts. The gene calls are TRBV7-9 and TRBJ2-3, with 9 positions matching TRBD2. J lost 6 bases, V lost 5 bases, and 9 bases had no gene match. The CDR3 runs to 15 residues. Germline V gene data show CDR1 as SEHNR and CDR2 as FQNEAQ (reference sequence). The CDR3, as DNA: TGTGCCAGCAGCCAACTGGCTAGCGGGATTGATACGCAGTATTTT. This sequence encodes CASSQLASGIDTQYF.

The sample holds a few counts of this clonotype. The V call is TRBV10-3, the J call TRBJ2-1; D may be TRBD2 (6 bases). The CDR3 sequence is 14 residues long. Germline lookup yields CDR1 ENHRY and CDR2 SYGVKD. Trimming cost V 0 bases and J 13 bases, with 16 bases left between them. CDR3 DNA: TGTGCCATCAGTGAGTCGCCCCGGGACTCCCGTCAGTTCTTC. It yields the protein CAISESPRDSRQFF.

The chain links TRBV7-6 to TRBJ2-7, with 9 bases fitting TRBD1. CDR1 and CDR2 (germline): SGHVS, FNYEAQ. J gave up 0 bases and V 6 bases, and 9 bases lay outside the gene matches. The CDR3 is 16 residues long. The CDR3 bases are TGTGCCAGCAGTACAATACAGGGGGCTACCTCCTACGAGCAGTACTTC. Translated, it gives CASSTIQGATSYEQYF.

This clonotype was counted only a few times. The chain combines TRBV24-1 with TRBJ2-7; no reliable D call. Deletions cut 2 bases from V and 2 bases from J, with 3 bases between. The CDR3 consists of 12 residues. Germline CDR1 and CDR2: KGHDR and SFDVKD. The CDR3 loop reads CATSDSAYEQYF. The CDR3 coding sequence is TGTGCCACCAGTGATTCGGCCTACGAGCAGTACTTC.

The CDR3 DNA sequence: TGCGCCAGCAGCTTACAGGGGGTGTGGGAGCAGTTCTTC. Its protein product is CASSLQGVWEQFF. The rearrangement joins TRBV5-1 to TRBJ2-1; 8 nucleotides agree with TRBD1. Trimming removed 2 bases from V and 10 bases from J; junction bases left unmatched: 5. Germline CDR1 reads SGHRS; CDR2 reads YFSETQ. This CDR3 has 13 residues.

This clonotype was counted only a few times. This chain joins TRBV7-3 and TRBJ2-2; TRBD1 matches 9 bases. The germline CDR1 and CDR2 sequences are SGHTA and FQGTGA. There are 18 residues in the CDR3. V was pared by 5 bases and J by 1 base, with 11 bases of the junction left unmatched. The CDR3 is CASSVILRDRVNTGELFF. The DNA for the CDR3 is TGTGCCAGCAGCGTAATCCTCCGGGACAGGGTGAACACCGGGGAGCTGTTTTTT.